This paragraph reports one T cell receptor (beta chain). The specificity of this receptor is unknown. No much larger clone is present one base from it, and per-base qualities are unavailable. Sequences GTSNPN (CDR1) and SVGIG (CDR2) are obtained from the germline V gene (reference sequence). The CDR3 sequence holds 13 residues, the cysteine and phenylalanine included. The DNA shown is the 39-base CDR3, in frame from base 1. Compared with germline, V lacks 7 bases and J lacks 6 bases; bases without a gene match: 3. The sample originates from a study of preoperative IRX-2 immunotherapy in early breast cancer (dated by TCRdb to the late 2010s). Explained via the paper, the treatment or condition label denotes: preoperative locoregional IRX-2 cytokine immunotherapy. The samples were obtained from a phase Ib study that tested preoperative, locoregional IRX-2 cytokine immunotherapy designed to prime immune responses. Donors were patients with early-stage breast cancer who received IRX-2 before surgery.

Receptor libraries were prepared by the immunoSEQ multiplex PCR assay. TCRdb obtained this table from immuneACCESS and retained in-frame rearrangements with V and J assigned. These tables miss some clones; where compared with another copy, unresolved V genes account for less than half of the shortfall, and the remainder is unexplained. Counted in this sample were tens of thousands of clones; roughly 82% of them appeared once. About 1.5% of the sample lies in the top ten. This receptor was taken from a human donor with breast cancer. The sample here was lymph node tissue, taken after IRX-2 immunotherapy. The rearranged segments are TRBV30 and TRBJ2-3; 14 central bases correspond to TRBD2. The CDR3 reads CASGLAGADTQYF. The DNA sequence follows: TGTGCCTCGGGACTAGCGGGGGCTGATACGCAGTATTTT.